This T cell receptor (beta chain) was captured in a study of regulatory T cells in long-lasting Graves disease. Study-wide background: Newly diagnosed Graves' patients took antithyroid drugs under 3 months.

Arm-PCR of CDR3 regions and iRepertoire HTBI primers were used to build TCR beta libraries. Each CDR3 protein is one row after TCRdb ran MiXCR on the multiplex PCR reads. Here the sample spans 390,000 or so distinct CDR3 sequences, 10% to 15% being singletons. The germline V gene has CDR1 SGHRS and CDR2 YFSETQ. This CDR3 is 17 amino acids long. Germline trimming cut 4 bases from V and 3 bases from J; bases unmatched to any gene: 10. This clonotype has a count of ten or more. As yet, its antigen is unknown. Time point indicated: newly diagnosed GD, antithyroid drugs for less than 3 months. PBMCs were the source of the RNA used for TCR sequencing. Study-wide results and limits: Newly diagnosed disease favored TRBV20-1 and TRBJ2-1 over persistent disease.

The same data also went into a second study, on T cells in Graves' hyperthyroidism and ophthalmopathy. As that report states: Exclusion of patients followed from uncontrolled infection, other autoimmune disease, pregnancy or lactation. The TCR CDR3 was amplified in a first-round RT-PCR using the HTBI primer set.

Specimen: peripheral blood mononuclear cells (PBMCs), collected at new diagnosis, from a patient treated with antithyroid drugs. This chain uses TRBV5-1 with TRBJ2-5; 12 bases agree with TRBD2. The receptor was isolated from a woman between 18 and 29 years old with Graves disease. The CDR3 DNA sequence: TGCGCCAGCAGCCCGTACCCTAGCGGGAGGGCGGAAGAGACCCAGTACTTC. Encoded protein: CASSPYPSGRAEETQYF.